The clone carrying this T cell receptor beta chain turned up a few times. Generated by immunoSEQ multiplex PCR, the TCRdb table keeps only in-frame clones and is missing some. The sample has 300,000 to 400,000 clones, about 90% seen once. The sample originates from a study of blood T cell repertoires in COVID-19. The germline gives CDR1 SGHNT, CDR2 YENEEA. Germline trimming cut 4 bases from V and 5 bases from J; bases unmatched to any gene: 12. This CDR3 region has 16 residues. This chain links TRBV11-3 with TRBJ1-1, with 8 bases fitting TRBD1. This sequence originates from a woman in her late teens or twenties who had recovered from COVID-19. The sequencing input was peripheral blood. CDR3 sequence: CASSYPTGVKLTEAFF. In DNA, the CDR3 is TGTGCCAGCAGCTACCCGACAGGGGTAAAGTTGACTGAAGCTTTCTTT. The full variable domain, completed using reference TRBV11-3 and TRBJ1-1, is EAGVVQSPRYKIIEKKQPVAFWCNPISGHNTLYWYLQNLGQGPELLIRYENEEAVDDSQLPKDRFSAERLKGVDSTLKIQPAELGDSAVYLCASSYPTGVKLTEAFFGQGTRLTVV.